This TCR beta chain was found in a study of blood T cell repertoires in COVID-19. Turning to the study itself: Sites across the United States, Italy and Spain contributed samples from acute and convalescent COVID-19. In each case, the material was cDNA or gDNA derived from T cells, B-cell-depleted T cells, or PBMCs.

For this clone: One end of the junction fails to match germline, which may point to a read error.

Germline-derived CDR1 and CDR2 are KGHSH and LQKENI. CDR3 length: 13 residues. Generated by immunoSEQ multiplex PCR, the TCRdb table keeps only in-frame clones and is missing some. The data show some 340,000 clones, approximately 91% seen once. Participants came from some 23 US areas, aged about 18 to 89 years. This chain links TRBV18 with TRBJ2-5; 7 positions match TRBD1. Input material: PBMCs or T cells enriched from blood (not recorded which). The TCR comes from a woman aged 25 to 45 who had been exposed to COVID-19. The CDR3 region has the DNA TGTGCCAGCTCACCGACAGGGAAAGAGAGCCAGTACTTC. Its translation is CASSPTGKESQYF.